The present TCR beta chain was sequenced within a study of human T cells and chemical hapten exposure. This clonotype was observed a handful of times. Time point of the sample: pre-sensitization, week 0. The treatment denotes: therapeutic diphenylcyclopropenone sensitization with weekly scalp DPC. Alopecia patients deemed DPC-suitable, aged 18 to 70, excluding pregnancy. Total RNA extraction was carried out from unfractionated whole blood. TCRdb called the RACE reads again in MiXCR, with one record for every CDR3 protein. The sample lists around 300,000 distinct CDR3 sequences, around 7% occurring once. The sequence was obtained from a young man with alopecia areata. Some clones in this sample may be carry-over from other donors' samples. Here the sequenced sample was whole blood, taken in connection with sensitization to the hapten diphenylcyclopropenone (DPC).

DNA of the CDR3: TGTGCCAGTAGTCATTTACAGGTTGACAATCAGCCCCAGCATTTT. As protein: CASSHLQVDNQPQHF. The V and J genes are TRBV19 and TRBJ1-5; a weak D match, TRBD1 (5 bases). Trimming took off 5 bases at V and 3 bases at J, with 14 bases between the two ends. The CDR3 loop spans 15 amino acids. Germline CDR1 and CDR2: LNHDA and SQIVND (reference sequence).